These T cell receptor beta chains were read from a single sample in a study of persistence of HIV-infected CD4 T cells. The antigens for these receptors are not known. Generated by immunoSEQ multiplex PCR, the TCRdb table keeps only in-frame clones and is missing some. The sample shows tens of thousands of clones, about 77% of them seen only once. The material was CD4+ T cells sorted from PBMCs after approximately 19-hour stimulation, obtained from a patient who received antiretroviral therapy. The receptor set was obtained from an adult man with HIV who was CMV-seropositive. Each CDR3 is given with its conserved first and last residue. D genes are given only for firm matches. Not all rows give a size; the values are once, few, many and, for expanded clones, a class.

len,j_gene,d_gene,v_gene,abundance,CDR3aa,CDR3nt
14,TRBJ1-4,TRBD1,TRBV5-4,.,CASSLGTGHEKLFF,TGTGCCAGCAGCCTCGGGACAGGGCATGAAAAACTGTTTTTT
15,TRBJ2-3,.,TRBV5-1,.,CASSLQGGRTDTQYF,TGCGCCAGCAGCTTACAGGGAGGTAGGACAGATACGCAGTATTTT
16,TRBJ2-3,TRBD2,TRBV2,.,CASSGRGTSGTDTQYF,TGTGCCAGCAGCGGAAGGGGGACTAGCGGGACAGATACGCAGTATTTT
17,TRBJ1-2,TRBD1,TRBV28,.,CASTTPGTGGASYGYTF,TGTGCCAGCACCACCCCTGGGACAGGGGGCGCGAGCTATGGCTACACCTTC
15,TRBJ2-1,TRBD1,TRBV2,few,CASNLGQGVINEQFF,TGTGCCAGCAACCTCGGGCAGGGGGTCATCAATGAGCAGTTCTTC
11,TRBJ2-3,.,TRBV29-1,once,CSVPSPYTQYF,TGCAGCGTCCCCTCTCCCTATACGCAGTATTTT
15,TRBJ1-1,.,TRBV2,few,CASMVGALGGTEAFF,TGTGCCAGCATGGTTGGGGCCTTAGGAGGAACTGAAGCTTTCTTT
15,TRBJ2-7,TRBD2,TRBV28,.,CASSPRLAGSYEQYF,TGTGCCAGCAGTCCCAGACTAGCGGGTTCCTACGAGCAGTACTTC
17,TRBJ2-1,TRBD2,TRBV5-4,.,CASSPSAASGRNNEQFF,TGTGCCAGCAGCCCCTCCGCCGCTAGCGGGCGTAACAATGAGCAGTTCTTC
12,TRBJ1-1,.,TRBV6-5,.,CATQGMNTEAFF,TGTGCCACTCAGGGTATGAACACTGAAGCTTTCTTT
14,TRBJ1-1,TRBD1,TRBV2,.,CASTQDRGSTEAFF,TGTGCCAGCACTCAGGACAGGGGTAGCACTGAAGCTTTCTTT
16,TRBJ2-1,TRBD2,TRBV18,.,CASSFRTSGDYNEQFF,TGTGCCAGCTCATTCCGGACTAGCGGGGACTACAATGAGCAGTTCTTC
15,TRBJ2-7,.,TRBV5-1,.,CASSLRQGLSYEQYF,TGCGCCAGCAGCCTCAGACAGGGACTCTCCTACGAGCAGTACTTC
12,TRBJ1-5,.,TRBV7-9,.,CASSLQPGTQHF,TGTGCCAGCAGCTTACAGCCGGGGACCCAGCATTTT
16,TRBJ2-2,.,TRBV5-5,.,CASSLEGDANTGELFF,TGTGCCAGCAGCTTGGAAGGGGACGCGAACACCGGGGAGCTGTTTTTT
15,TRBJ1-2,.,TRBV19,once,CASSIGQESNYGYTF,TGTGCCAGTAGTATTGGGCAGGAGAGTAACTATGGCTACACCTTC
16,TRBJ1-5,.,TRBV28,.,CASSLIGRNSNQPQHF,TGTGCCAGCAGTTTAATCGGCAGAAATAGCAATCAGCCCCAGCATTTT
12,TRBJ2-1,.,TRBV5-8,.,CASSSQYNEQFF,TGTGCCAGCAGCTCCCAGTACAATGAGCAGTTCTTC
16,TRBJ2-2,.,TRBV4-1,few,CASSQEGIGATGELFF,TGCGCCAGCAGCCAAGAGGGAATAGGGGCCACCGGGGAGCTGTTTTTT
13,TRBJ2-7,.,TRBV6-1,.,CASSEMPPGEQYF,TGTGCCAGCAGTGAAATGCCCCCGGGGGAGCAGTACTTC
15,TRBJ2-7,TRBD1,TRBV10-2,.,CASSVPGQGSYEQYF,TGCGCCAGCAGTGTCCCGGGACAGGGTTCCTACGAGCAGTACTTC
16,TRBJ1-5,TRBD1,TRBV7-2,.,CASSIDDRAGNQPQHF,TGTGCCAGCAGCATAGATGACAGGGCGGGCAATCAGCCCCAGCATTTT
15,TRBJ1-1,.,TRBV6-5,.,CASSYYGRVNTEAFF,TGTGCCAGCAGTTACTATGGGAGGGTGAACACTGAAGCTTTCTTT
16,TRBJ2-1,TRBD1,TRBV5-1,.,CASSFSTGTGGNEQFF,TGCGCCAGCAGCTTCAGCACCGGGACAGGGGGCAATGAGCAGTTCTTC
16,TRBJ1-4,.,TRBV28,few,CASSPSLGVVREKLFF,TGTGCCAGCAGTCCCTCCCTCGGGGTTGTGCGGGAAAAACTGTTTTTT
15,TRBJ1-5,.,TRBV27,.,CASSFRGGNYQPQHF,TGTGCCAGCAGTTTTCGGGGAGGGAATTATCAGCCCCAGCATTTT
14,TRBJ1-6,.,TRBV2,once,CASRVGGPNSPLHF,TGTGCCAGCAGAGTAGGGGGACCTAATTCACCCCTCCACTTT
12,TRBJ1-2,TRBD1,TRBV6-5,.,CASSLDRVGYTF,TGTGCCAGCAGTTTAGACAGGGTGGGCTACACCTTC
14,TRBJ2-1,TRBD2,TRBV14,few,CASSSFRGGNEQFF,TGTGCCAGCAGCTCTTTTCGGGGGGGCAATGAGCAGTTCTTC
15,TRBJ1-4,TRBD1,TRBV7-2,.,CASSFSGTGNEKLFF,TGTGCCAGCAGCTTTTCCGGGACAGGGAATGAAAAACTGTTTTTT
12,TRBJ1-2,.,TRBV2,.,CASRPDHLVYTF,TGTGCCAGCAGACCCGACCACCTCGTCTACACCTTC
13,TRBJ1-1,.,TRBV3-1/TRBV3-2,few,CASSQMGGTEAFF,TGTGCCAGCAGCCAGATGGGGGGCACTGAAGCTTTCTTT
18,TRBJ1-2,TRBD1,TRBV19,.,CASSPQTRPGQGRFGYTF,TGTGCCAGTAGTCCGCAAACTCGCCCGGGACAGGGTCGGTTTGGCTACACCTTC
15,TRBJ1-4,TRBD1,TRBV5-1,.,CASSGGTGFNEKLFF,TGCGCCAGCAGCGGGGGGACAGGTTTTAATGAAAAACTGTTTTTT
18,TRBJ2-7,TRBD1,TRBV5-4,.,CASSQPAGGSISSYEQYF,TGTGCCAGCAGCCAACCGGCAGGGGGCTCGATCAGCTCCTACGAGCAGTACTTC
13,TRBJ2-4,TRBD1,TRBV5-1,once,CASHPGQGNIQYF,TGCGCCAGCCATCCGGGACAGGGTAACATTCAGTACTTC
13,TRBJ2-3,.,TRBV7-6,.,CASMVGPTDTQYF,TGTGCCAGCATGGTGGGTCCCACAGATACGCAGTATTTT
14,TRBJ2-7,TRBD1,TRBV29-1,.,CSVRTGTGTYEQYF,TGCAGCGTCCGCACCGGGACAGGTACCTACGAGCAGTACTTC
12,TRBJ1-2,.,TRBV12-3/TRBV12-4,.,CASSTEGYGYTF,TGTGCCAGCAGTACAGAGGGCTATGGCTACACCTTC
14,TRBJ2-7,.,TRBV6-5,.,CASSPRSVPYEQYF,TGTGCCAGCAGTCCCCGTTCGGTCCCCTACGAGCAGTACTTC
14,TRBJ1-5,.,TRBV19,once,CASSMVSSNQPQHF,TGTGCCAGTAGTATGGTTAGTAGCAATCAGCCCCAGCATTTT
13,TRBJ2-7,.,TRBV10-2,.,CASSAQGKGEQYF,TGCGCCAGCAGTGCCCAGGGGAAAGGCGAGCAGTACTTC